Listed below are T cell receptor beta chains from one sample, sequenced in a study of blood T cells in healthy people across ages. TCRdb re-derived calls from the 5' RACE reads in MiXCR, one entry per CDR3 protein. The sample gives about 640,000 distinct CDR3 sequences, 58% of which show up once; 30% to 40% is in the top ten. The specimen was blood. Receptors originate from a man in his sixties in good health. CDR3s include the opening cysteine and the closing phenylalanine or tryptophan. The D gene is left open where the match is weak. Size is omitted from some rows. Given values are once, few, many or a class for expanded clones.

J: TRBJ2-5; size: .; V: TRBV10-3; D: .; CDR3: CAISDSALPQETQYF; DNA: TGTGCCATCAGTGATAGCGCCCTCCCCCAAGAGACCCAGTACTTC
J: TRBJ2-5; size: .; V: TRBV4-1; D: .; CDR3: CASSQEGREKEQYF; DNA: TGCGCCAGCAGCCAAGAGGGCAGGGAAAAGGAGCAGTACTTC
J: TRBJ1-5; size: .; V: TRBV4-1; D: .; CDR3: CASSTTGAVPQHF; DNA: TGCGCCAGCAGCACTACCGGGGCGGTCCCCCAGCATTTT
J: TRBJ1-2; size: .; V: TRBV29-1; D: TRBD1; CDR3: CSADRATINYGYTF; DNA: TGCAGCGCTGACAGGGCTACGATCAACTATGGCTACACCTTC
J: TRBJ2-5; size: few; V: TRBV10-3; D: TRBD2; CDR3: CAISPTSRNTQETQYF; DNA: TGTGCCATCAGTCCGACTAGCCGAAACACCCAAGAGACCCAGTACTTC
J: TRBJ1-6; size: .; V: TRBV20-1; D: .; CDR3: CSARVGAPDSPLHF; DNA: TGCAGTGCTAGAGTTGGGGCGCCGGATTCACCCCTCCACTTT
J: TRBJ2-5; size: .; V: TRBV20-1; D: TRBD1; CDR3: CSVLPHEGAQETQYF; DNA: TGCAGTGTCCTCCCCCACGAGGGGGCCCAAGAGACCCAGTACTTC
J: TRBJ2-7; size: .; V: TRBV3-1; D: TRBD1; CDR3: CASSPIGTGAEQYF; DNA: TGTGCCAGCAGCCCCATCGGGACAGGGGCCGAGCAGTACTTC
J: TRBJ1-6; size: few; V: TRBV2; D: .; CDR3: CASTTANSPLHF; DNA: TGTGCCAGCACGACAGCGAATTCACCCCTCCACTTT
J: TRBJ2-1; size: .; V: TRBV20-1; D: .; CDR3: CSARLFNEQFF; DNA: TGCAGTGCTAGGCTGTTCAATGAGCAGTTCTTC
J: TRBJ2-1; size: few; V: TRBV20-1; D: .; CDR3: CSARKGDFYNEQFF; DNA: TGCAGTGCTAGAAAGGGGGACTTCTACAATGAGCAGTTCTTC
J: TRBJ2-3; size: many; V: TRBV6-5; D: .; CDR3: CASSYGRTQYF; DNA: TGTGCCAGCAGTTACGGCCGTACGCAGTATTTT
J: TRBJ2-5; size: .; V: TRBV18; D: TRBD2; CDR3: CASSPGVTSAETQYF; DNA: TGTGCCAGCTCACCAGGCGTGACTAGCGCAGAGACCCAGTACTTC
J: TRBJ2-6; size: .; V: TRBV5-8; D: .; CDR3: CASSSKGDGSGANVLTF; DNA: TGTGCCAGCAGCTCAAAGGGGGATGGGTCTGGGGCCAACGTCCTGACTTTC
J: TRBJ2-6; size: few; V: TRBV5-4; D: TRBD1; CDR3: CASKQGTGANVLTF; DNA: TGTGCCAGCAAACAGGGGACTGGGGCCAACGTCCTGACTTTC
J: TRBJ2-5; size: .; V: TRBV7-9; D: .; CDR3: CASSLDSPVETQYF; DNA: TGTGCCAGCAGCTTAGATTCCCCCGTGGAGACCCAGTACTTC
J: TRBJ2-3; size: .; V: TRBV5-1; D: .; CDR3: CASSSGPGSTDTQYF; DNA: TGCGCCAGCAGCTCTGGTCCAGGGAGCACAGATACGCAGTATTTT
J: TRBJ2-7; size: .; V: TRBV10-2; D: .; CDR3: CASSESGRKASYEQYF; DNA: TGCGCCAGCAGTGAGTCGGGCAGGAAGGCTTCCTACGAGCAGTACTTC
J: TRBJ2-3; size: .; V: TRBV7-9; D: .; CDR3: CASYREGYGHTDTQYF; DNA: TGTGCCAGCTACAGGGAGGGTTATGGGCACACAGATACGCAGTATTTT
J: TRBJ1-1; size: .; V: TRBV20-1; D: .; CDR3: CSSPGLYLGDTEAFF; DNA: TGCAGTTCCCCGGGGCTTTATTTAGGGGACACTGAAGCTTTCTTT
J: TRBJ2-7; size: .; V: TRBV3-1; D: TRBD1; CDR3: CASSSQVAGTAKTYEQYF; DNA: TGTGCCAGCAGCAGCCAAGTCGCCGGGACAGCGAAGACCTACGAGCAGTACTTC
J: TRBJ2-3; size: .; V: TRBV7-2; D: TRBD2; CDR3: CASSSGLAIDTQYF; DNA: TGTGCCAGCAGCTCGGGACTAGCGATAGATACGCAGTATTTT
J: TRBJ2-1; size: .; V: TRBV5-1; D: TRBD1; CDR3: CASSLAPGQRDNEQFF; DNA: TGCGCCAGCAGCTTGGCTCCGGGACAGAGAGACAATGAGCAGTTCTTC
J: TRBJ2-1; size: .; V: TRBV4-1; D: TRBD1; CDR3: CASSLRDRSENEQFF; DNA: TGCGCCAGCAGCCTCCGGGACAGGTCGGAGAATGAGCAGTTCTTC
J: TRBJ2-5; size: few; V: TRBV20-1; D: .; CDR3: CSAKTGFGETQYF; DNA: TGCAGTGCTAAAACAGGGTTTGGGGAGACCCAGTACTTC
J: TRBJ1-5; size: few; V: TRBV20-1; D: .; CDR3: CSASPRSRNQPQHF; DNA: TGCAGTGCTAGTCCCAGGAGTCGCAATCAGCCCCAGCATTTT
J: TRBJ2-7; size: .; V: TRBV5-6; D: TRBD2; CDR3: CASSLGGGTSYEQYF; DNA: TGTGCCAGCAGCTTGGGCGGGGGGACCTCCTACGAGCAGTACTTC
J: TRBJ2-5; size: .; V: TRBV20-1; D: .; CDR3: CSARDGREQETQYF; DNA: TGCAGTGCTAGAGATGGCAGGGAGCAAGAGACCCAGTACTTC
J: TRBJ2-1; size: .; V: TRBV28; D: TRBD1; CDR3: CASSSTGEYNEQFF; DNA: TGTGCCAGCAGTTCGACAGGGGAATACAATGAGCAGTTCTTC
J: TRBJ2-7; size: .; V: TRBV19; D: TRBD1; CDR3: CASNRGTGTYEQYF; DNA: TGTGCCTCAAACCGCGGGACAGGGACCTACGAGCAGTACTTC
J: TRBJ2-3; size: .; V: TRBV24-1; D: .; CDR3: CATSVGTTDTQYF; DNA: TGTGCCACCAGTGTTGGCACCACAGATACGCAGTATTTT
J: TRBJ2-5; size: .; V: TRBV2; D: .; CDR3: CASSEVNQETQYF; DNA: TGTGCCAGCAGTGAAGTGAACCAAGAGACCCAGTACTTC
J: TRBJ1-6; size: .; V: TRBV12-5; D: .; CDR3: CASGSQGLGSPLHF; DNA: TGTGCTAGTGGTTCTCAGGGCCTGGGTTCACCCCTCCACTTT
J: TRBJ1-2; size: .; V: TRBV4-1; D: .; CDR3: CASSQGPGNNYGYTF; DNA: TGCGCCAGCAGCCAAGGCCCAGGCAATAACTATGGCTACACCTTC
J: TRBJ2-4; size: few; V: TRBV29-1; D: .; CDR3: CSVVTPIAKNIQYF; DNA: TGCAGCGTTGTCACCCCGATAGCCAAAAACATTCAGTACTTC
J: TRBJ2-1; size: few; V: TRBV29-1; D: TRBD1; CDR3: CSVVGGYYNEQFF; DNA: TGCAGCGTTGTAGGGGGCTACTACAATGAGCAGTTCTTC
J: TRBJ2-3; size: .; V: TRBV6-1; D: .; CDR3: CASSEGERTDTQYF; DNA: TGTGCCAGCTCTGAGGGGGAACGCACAGATACGCAGTATTTT
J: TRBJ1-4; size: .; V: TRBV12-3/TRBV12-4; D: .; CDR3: CASSLPPEKLFF; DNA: TGTGCCAGCAGTTTACCTCCTGAAAAACTGTTTTTT
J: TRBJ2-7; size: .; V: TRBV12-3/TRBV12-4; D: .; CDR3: CASRGEGGSYEQYF; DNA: TGTGCCAGCAGGGGCGAGGGGGGCTCCTACGAGCAGTACTTC
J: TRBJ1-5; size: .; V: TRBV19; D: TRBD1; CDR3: CARATGDPGRPEYQPQHF; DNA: TGTGCCAGAGCGACAGGGGATCCGGGACGTCCGGAATATCAGCCCCAGCATTTT
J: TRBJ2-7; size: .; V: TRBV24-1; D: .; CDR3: CATGSGEFTPYEQYF; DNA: TGTGCCACTGGGTCGGGGGAGTTTACCCCCTACGAGCAGTACTTC
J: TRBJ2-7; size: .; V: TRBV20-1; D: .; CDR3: CSAFRSYEQYF; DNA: TGCAGTGCTTTTCGCAGTTACGAGCAGTACTTC
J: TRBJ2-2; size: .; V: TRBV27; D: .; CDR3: CASVGRVNTGELFF; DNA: TGTGCCAGCGTAGGACGAGTTAACACCGGGGAGCTGTTTTTT
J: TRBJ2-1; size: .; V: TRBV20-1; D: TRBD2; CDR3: CSASPTSGGPLGYNEQFF; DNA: TGCAGTGCTAGCCCGACTAGCGGGGGACCTCTGGGGTACAATGAGCAGTTCTTC
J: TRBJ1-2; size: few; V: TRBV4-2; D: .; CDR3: CASSQGQGDGYGYTF; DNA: TGTGCCAGCAGCCAAGGGCAGGGCGACGGCTATGGCTACACCTTC
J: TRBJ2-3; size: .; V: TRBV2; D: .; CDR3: CASSGPTRSDTQYF; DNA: TGTGCCAGCAGTGGACCAACTAGGAGTGATACGCAGTATTTT
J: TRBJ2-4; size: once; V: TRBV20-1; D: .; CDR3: CSGAAKNIQYF; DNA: TGCAGTGGGGCAGCCAAAAACATTCAGTACTTC
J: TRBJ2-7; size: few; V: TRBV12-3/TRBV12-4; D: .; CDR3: CASTSAEKAYEQYF; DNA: TGTGCCAGCACCAGTGCCGAAAAGGCCTACGAGCAGTACTTC
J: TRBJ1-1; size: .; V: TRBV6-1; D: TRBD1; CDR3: CASSVGTDWSGAFF; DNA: TGTGCCAGCAGTGTGGGGACAGATTGGTCTGGAGCTTTCTTT
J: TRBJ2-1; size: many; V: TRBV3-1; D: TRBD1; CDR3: CASSQGLQGAGNEQFF; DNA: TGTGCCAGCAGCCAGGGGTTACAGGGGGCCGGCAATGAGCAGTTCTTC
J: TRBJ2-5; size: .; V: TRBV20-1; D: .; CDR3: CSARRVSRGETQYF; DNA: TGCAGTGCTAGGAGAGTATCGCGTGGAGAGACCCAGTACTTC
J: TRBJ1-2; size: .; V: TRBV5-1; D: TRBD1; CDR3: CASSSSGTGTTRPYGYTF; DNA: TGCGCCAGCAGCTCGTCCGGGACAGGGACCACGCGCCCCTATGGCTACACCTTC